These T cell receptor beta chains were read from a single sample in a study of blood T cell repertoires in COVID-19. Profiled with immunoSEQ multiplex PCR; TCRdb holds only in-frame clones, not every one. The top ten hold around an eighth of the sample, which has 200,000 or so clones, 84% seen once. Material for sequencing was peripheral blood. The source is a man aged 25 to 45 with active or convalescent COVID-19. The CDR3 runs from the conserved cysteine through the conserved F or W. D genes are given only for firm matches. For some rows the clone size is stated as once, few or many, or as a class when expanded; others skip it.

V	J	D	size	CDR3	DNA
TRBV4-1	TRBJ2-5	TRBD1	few	CASSPGGTGIETQYF	TGCGCCAGCAGCCCTGGGGGGACAGGGATAGAGACCCAGTACTTC
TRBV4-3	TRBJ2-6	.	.	CASSQELAWASGGANVLTF	TGCGCCAGCAGCCAAGAGCTAGCTTGGGCCAGTGGTGGGGCCAACGTCCTGACTTTC
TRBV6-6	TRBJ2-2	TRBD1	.	CASEGAAGELFF	TGTGCCAGTGAGGGGGCGGCCGGAGAGCTGTTTTTT
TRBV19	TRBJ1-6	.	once	CASSSGSGSPLHF	TGTGCCAGTAGTAGTGGCAGCGGATCACCCCTCCACTTT
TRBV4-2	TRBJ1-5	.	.	CASSQDVAQPQHF	TGTGCCAGCAGCCAAGACGTAGCCCAGCCCCAGCATTTT
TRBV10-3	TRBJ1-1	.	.	CAISEGTMNTEAFF	TGTGCCATCAGTGAGGGCACGATGAACACTGAAGCTTTCTTT
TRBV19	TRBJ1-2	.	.	CASGNLGDSNYGYTF	TGTGCCAGTGGGAACCTAGGGGACTCTAACTATGGCTACACCTTC
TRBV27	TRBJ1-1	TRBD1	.	CASSSTGKGDTEAFF	TGTGCCAGCAGTTCGACAGGGAAAGGGGACACTGAAGCTTTCTTT
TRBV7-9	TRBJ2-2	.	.	CASSSSNTGELFF	TGTGCCAGCAGCAGCTCGAACACCGGGGAGCTGTTTTTT
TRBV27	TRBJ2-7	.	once	CASSLDYTYEQYF	TGTGCCAGCAGTCTGGACTATACCTACGAGCAGTACTTC
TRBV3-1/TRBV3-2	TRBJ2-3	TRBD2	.	CASSQTGGGGTDTQYF	TGTGCCAGCAGCCAAACGGGAGGGGGGGGAACAGATACGCAGTATTTT
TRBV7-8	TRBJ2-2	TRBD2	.	CASSRAGGPNTGELFF	TGTGCCAGCAGCCGAGCGGGAGGCCCGAACACCGGGGAGCTGTTTTTT
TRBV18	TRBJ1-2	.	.	CASSPPGGGSGYTF	TGTGCCAGCTCACCACCGGGAGGGGGTAGTGGCTACACCTTC